Each of the 11 T cell receptor beta chains below was sequenced from the same sample in a study of post-analysis software for immune sequencing data. Broader study findings: Among 5 or 6 TRBV segments more frequent in patients than controls were TRBV5-6, TRBV5-1 and TRBV20-1.

These receptors' targets are unknown. The TCR beta cDNA libraries contained unique molecular identifiers. Each CDR3 protein is one row after TCRdb ran MiXCR on the PCR reads. This sample has about 460,000 distinct CDR3 sequences, with nearly 45% found just once. The sample comprised blood. These TCRs come from a girl aged 10-17 years with multiple sclerosis.

V and J are TRBV9 and TRBJ2-1, with 7 bases that match TRBD2. The J call may be mistaken, given a closer DNA end match to TRBJ2-7. The CDR3 sequence is 15 residues long. CDR1 is SGDLS and CDR2 is YYNGEE in the germline V gene. CDR3: CASSVWGEGYNEQYF. The CDR3 DNA reads TGTGCCAGCAGCGTCTGGGGGGAGGGGTACAATGAGCAGTACTTC.

This clonotype was found a few times. V usage is TRBV4-3 and J usage is TRBJ1-6; D gene uncertain. Germline CDR1 LGHNA, CDR2 YSLEER. The CDR3 is 13 residues long. With 3 bases removed from V and 8 bases from J, the gap between germline ends came to 8 bases. The CDR3 coding sequence is TGCGCCAGCAGCCAGGCAGGCTATTCACCCCTCCACTTT. Its protein product is CASSQAGYSPLHF.

The V gene is TRBV12-3 or TRBV12-4, the J gene TRBJ2-2, with D possibly being TRBD1 or TRBD2 (5 bases each). Trimming took 9 bases from V and 6 from J, leaving 17 bases between them. The CDR3 has 14 amino acids. The DNA of the CDR3 is TGTGCCAGTTGGGACCCGAGGGTACCCGGGGAGCTGTTTTTT. It specifies CASWDPRVPGELFF.

This clonotype was picked up a small number of times. The chain uses TRBV4-1 and TRBJ1-6; TRBD1 aligns across 8 bases. Germline assignment: CDR1 MGHRA and CDR2 YSYEKL. The V gene end was trimmed by 0 bases and the J gene end by 7 bases; junction bases not matched to a gene: 2. The CDR3 has 15 amino acids. The CDR3 here is CASSQEDRVNSPLHF. The DNA of the CDR3 is TGCGCCAGCAGCCAAGAGGACAGGGTCAATTCACCCCTCCACTTT.

This clonotype was seen a few times. The chain carries TRBV20-1 and TRBJ1-2; tentative D call: TRBD1 (5 bases). Germline CDR1 DFQATT, CDR2 SNEGSKA (reference sequence). The CDR3 extends over 14 amino acids. The V gene lost 4 bases and the J gene lost 13 bases, with 25 bases spanning the gap. CDR3 sequence reads: CSATESQSFMGGTF. Written as DNA, the CDR3 is TGCAGTGCTACGGAGTCGCAGAGTTTTATGGGGGGCACCTTC.

In this sample, this clonotype turned up once. The rearrangement links TRBV7-2 to TRBJ1-2, with 7 bases matching TRBD1. Losses at the gene ends were 4 bases for V and 5 bases for J; bases not matched to a gene: 10. This CDR3 contains 15 residues. The germline CDR1 and CDR2 sequences are SGHTA and FQGNSA. Here the CDR3 reads CASSSRTGAHYGYTF. CDR3 DNA: TGTGCCAGCAGCTCAAGAACAGGGGCACATTATGGCTACACCTTC. The variable domain in full, with the rest retrieved from reference TRBV7-2 and TRBJ1-2, is GAGVSQSPSNKVTEKGKDVELRCDPISGHTALYWYRQSLGQGLEFLIYFQGNSAPDKSGLPSDRFSAERTGGSVSTLTIQRTQQEDSAVYLCASSSRTGAHYGYTFGSGTRLTVV.

The chain is built from TRBV20-1 and TRBJ1-4; D call uncertain. The CDR3 has 13 residues. The V and J ends lost 1 base and 8 bases respectively, with 11 bases between them. Germline CDR1 reads DFQATT; CDR2 reads SNEGSKA (reference sequence). CDR3 in DNA: TGCAGTGCTAGAGCTAGGAACTACGAAAAACTGTTTTTT. It codes for CSARARNYEKLFF.

In this sample, this clonotype turned up a few times. This chain uses TRBV6-1 with TRBJ2-6, with D perhaps matching TRBD1 (6 bases). V was pared by 6 bases and J by 2 bases, with 17 bases between. The CDR3 spans 17 residues. The V gene's germline CDR1 is MNHNS and CDR2 SASEGT. CDR3 loop: CASSKDSRAAGANVLTF. In DNA form, the CDR3 reads TGTGCCAGCAGCAAGGACAGTCGGGCGGCTGGGGCCAACGTCCTGACTTTC.

This clonotype was counted once. This chain uses TRBV6-5 with TRBJ2-1; D might be TRBD1 (5 bases). Trimming took off 6 bases at V and 7 bases at J, with 19 bases between the two ends. CDR1 is MNHEY, CDR2 SVGAGI, per germline. The length of the CDR3 is 15 residues. In DNA form, the CDR3 reads TGTGCCAGCAGACTGTCAGGGCCTTTGGGTAATGAGCAGTTCTTC. This sequence encodes CASRLSGPLGNEQFF.

This clonotype was observed a single time. This chain joins TRBV24-1 and TRBJ2-3; D gene unclear. Germline CDR1 and CDR2: KGHDR and SFDVKD. The V end lost 3 bases, the J end lost 5 bases, and 17 bases lay between the germline ends. This CDR3 has 16 amino acids. The CDR3 sequence is CATSDRERHNIDTQYF. CDR3 sequence (DNA): TGTGCCACCAGTGATCGAGAGCGCCATAACATAGATACGCAGTATTTT.

Comment on this clonotype: At one of its ends the junction is not consistent with the germline gene, which may arise from a read error. The genes are TRBV11-2 and TRBJ1-5; 8 nucleotides line up with TRBD1. The CDR3 sequence is 19 residues long. CDR1 and CDR2 from the germline V gene are SGHAT and FQNNGV. The CDR3 is CASNLRWLRRQGKNQPQHF. CDR3 DNA: TGTGCCAGCAACTTAAGGTGGTTGCGGAGACAGGGGAAGAATCAGCCCCAGCATTTT.